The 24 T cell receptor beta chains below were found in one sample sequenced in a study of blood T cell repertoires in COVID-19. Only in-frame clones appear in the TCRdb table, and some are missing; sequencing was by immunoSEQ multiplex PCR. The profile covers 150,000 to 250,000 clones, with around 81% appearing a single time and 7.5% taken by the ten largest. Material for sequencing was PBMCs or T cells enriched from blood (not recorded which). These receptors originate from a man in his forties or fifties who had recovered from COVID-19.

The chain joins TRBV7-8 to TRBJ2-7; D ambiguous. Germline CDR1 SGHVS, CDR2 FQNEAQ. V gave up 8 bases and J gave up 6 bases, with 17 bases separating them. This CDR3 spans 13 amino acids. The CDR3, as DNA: TGTGCCAGCGGCCTGCAGGCAACGGCCGAGCAGTACTTC. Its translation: CASGLQATAEQYF.

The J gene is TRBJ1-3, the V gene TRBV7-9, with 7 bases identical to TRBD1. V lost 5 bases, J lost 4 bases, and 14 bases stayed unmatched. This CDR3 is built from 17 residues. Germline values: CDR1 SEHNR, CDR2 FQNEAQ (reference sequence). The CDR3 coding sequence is TGTGCCAGCAGCCTACTCAAGAGGGGGCACTCCGGAAACACCATATATTTT. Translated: CASSLLKRGHSGNTIYF.

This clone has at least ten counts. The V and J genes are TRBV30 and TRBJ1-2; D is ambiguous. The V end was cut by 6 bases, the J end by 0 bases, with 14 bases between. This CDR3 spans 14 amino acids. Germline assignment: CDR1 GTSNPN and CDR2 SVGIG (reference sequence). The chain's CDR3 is CACLRTDSNYGYTF. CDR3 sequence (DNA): TGTGCCTGCCTTAGGACGGACTCTAACTATGGCTACACCTTC. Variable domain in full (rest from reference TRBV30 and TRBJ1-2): SQTIHQWPATLVQPVGSPLSLECTVEGTSNPNLYWYRQAAGRGLQLLFYSVGIGQISSEVPQNLSASRPQDRQFILSSKKLLLSDSGFYLCACLRTDSNYGYTFGSGTRLTVV.

The CDR3 loop reads CASIEFGDTQYF. The CDR3 DNA follows: TGTGCCAGCATAGAGTTCGGGGATACGCAGTATTTT. The chain combines TRBV2 with TRBJ2-3; no firm D call. Germline V gene sequence: CDR1 SNHLY, CDR2 FYNNEI. The CDR3 length is 12 residues. Trimming stripped 7 bases from V and 6 bases from J, with 11 bases between.

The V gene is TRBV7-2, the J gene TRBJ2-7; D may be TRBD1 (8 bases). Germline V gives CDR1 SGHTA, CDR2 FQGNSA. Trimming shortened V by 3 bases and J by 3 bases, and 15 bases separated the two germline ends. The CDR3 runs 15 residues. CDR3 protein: CASSFRTGRDYEQYF. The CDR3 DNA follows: TGTGCCAGCAGCTTCCGGACAGGGAGGGACTACGAGCAGTACTTC.

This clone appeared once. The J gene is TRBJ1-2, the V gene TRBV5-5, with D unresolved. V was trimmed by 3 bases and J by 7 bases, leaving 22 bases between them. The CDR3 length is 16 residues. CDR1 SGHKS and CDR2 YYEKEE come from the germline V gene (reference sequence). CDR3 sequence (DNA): TGTGCCAGCAGCTCACAACTAACCGCTCTGCCGGGTGGCTACACCTTC. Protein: CASSSQLTALPGGYTF.

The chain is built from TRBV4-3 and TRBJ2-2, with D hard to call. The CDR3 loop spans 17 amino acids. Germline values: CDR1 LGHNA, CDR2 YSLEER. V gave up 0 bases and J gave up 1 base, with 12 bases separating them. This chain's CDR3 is CASSQEKSVRNTGELFF. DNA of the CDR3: TGCGCCAGCAGCCAAGAGAAGTCGGTCCGGAACACCGGGGAGCTGTTTTTT.

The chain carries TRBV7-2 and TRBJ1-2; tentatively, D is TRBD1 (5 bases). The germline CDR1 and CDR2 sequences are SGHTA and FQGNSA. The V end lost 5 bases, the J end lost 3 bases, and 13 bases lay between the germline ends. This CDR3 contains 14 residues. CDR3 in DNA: TGTGCCAGCAGCGGCGCAGGGAGGGACTATGGCTACACCTTC. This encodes CASSGAGRDYGYTF.

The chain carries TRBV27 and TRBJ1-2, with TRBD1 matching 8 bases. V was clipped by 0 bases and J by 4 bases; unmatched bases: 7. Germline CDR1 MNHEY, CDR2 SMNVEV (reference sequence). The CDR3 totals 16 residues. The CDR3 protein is CASSLSPQGAGYGYTF. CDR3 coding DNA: TGTGCCAGCAGTTTATCGCCCCAGGGGGCTGGCTATGGCTACACCTTC.

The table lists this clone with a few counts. In DNA, the CDR3 is TGTGCCAGCAGCTTGAGGTTCGACAGGACCTCTCGAGGCTACACCTTC. This translates into CASSLRFDRTSRGYTF. The V gene is TRBV5-8, the J gene TRBJ1-2; D is possibly TRBD1 (6 bases). The V gene's germline CDR1 is SGHTS and CDR2 YDEGEE. V gave up 1 base and J gave up 8 bases, with 21 bases separating them. The CDR3 spans 16 residues.

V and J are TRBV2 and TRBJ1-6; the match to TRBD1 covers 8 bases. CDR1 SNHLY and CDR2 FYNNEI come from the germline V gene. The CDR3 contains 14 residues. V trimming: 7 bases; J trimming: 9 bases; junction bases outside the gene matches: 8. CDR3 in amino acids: CASIPDRGSSPLHF. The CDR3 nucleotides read TGTGCCAGCATACCAGACAGGGGCTCTTCACCCCTCCACTTT.

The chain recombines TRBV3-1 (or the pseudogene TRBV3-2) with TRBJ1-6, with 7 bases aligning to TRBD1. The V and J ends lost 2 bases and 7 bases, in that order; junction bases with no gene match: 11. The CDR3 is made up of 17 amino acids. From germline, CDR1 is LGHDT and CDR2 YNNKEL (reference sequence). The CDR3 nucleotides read TGTGCCAGCAGCCAACCCTCCAAACAGGGGCCGAATTCACCCCTCCACTTT. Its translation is CASSQPSKQGPNSPLHF.

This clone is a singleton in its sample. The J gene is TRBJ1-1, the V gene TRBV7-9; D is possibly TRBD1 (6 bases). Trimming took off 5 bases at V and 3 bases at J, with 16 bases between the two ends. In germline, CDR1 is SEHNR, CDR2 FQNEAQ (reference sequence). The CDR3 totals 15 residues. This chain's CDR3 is CASSIYRDTDTEAFF. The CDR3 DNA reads TGTGCCAGCAGCATTTACCGGGACACCGACACTGAAGCTTTCTTT.

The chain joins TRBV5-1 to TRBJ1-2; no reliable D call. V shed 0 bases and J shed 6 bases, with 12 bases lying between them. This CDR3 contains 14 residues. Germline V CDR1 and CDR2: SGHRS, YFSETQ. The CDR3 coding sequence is TGCGCCAGCAGCTTGGCCCGGGGAGAAGATGGCTACACCTTC. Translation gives CASSLARGEDGYTF.

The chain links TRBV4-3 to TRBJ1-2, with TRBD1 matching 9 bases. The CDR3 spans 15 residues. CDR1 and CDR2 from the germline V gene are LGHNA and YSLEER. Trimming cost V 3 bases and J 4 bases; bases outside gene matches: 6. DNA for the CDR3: TGCGCCAGCAGCCAGGGGGGACAGGGAGGCTATGGCTACACCTTC. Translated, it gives CASSQGGQGGYGYTF.

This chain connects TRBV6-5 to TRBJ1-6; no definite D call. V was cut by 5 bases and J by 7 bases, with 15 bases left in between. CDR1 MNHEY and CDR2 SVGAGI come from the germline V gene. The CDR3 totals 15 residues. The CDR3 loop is CASSQRRSRNSPLHF. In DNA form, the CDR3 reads TGTGCCAGCAGTCAACGTCGTTCGAGGAATTCACCCCTCCACTTT.

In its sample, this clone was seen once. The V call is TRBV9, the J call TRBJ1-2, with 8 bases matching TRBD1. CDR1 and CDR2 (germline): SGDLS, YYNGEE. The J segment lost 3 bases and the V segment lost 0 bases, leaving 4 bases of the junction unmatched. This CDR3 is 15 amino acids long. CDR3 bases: TGTGCCAGCAGCGTAGCAGGGGGCGCACACTATGGCTACACCTTC. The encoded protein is CASSVAGGAHYGYTF.

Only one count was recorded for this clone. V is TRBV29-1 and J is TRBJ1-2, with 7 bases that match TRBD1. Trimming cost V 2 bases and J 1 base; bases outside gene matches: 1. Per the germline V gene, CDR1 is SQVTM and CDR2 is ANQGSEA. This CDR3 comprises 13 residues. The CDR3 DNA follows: TGCAGCGTTGAAACAGGGGATAACTATGGCTACACCTTC. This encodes CSVETGDNYGYTF.

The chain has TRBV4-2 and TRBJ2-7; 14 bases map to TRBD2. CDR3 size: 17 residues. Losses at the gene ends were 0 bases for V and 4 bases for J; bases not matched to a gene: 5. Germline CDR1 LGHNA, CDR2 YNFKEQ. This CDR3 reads CASSQEPRLAGGYEQYF. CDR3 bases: TGTGCCAGCAGCCAAGAGCCGAGACTAGCGGGGGGGTACGAGCAGTACTTC.

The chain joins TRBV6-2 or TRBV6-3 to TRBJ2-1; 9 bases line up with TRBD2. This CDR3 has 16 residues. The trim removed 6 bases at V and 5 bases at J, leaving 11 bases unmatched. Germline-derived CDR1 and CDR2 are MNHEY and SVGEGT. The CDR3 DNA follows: TGTGCCAGCAGCCTTACCCTAGCGGGGTCCGACAATGAGCAGTTCTTC. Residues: CASSLTLAGSDNEQFF.

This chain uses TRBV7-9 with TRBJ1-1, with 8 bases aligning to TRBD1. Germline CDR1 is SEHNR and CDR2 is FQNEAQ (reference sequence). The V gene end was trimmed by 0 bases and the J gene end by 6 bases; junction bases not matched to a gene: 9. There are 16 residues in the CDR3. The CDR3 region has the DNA TGTGCCAGCAGCTTAGCGGGCGCAGGGGGCGAGGCTGAAGCTTTCTTT. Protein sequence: CASSLAGAGGEAEAFF.

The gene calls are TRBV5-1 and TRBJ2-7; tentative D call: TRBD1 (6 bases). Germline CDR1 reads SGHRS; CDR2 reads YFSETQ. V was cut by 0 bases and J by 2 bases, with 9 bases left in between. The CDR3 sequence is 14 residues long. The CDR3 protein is CASSLDRETYEQYF. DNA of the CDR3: TGCGCCAGCAGCTTGGACAGGGAAACCTACGAGCAGTACTTC. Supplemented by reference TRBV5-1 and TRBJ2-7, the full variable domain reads KAGVTQTPRYLIKTRGQQVTLSCSPISGHRSVSWYQQTPGQGLQFLFEYFSETQRNKGNFPGRFSGRQFSNSRSEMNVSTLELGDSALYLCASSLDRETYEQYFGPGTRLTVT.

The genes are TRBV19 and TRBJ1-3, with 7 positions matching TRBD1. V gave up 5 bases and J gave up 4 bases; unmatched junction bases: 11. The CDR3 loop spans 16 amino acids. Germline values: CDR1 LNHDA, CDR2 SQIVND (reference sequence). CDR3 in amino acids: CASSRSDRQAGNTIYF. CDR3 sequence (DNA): TGTGCCAGTAGTCGATCGGACAGGCAGGCCGGAAACACCATATATTTT.

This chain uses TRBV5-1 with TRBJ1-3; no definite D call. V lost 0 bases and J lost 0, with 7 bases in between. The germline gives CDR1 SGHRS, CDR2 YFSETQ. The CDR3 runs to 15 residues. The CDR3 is CASSLDNPSGNTIYF. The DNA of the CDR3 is TGCGCCAGCAGCTTGGACAACCCCTCTGGAAACACCATATATTTT.